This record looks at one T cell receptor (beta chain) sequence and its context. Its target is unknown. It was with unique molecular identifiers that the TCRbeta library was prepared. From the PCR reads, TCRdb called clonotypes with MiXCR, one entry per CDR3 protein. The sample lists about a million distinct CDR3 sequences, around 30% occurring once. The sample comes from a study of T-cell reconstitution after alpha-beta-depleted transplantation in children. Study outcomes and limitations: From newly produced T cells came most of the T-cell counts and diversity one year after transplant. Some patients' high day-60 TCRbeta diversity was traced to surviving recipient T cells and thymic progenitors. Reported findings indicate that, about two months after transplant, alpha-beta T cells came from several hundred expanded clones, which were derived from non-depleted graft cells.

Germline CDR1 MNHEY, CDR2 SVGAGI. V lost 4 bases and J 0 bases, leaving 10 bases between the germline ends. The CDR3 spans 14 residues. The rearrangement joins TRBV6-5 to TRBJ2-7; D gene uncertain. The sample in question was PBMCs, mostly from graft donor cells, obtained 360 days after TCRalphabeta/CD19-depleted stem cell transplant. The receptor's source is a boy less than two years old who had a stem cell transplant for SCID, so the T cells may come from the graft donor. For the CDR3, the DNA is TGTGCCAGCAGTTTCAGTCGGAGCTCCTACGAGCAGTACTTC. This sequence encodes CASSFSRSSYEQYF.